What follows is one T cell receptor beta chain and its context. Its antigen remains unidentified. No much larger clonotype is one base removed from it; base qualities were not supplied. The data belong to a study of blood T cell repertoires in COVID-19 (dated by TCRdb to the early 2020s). At the level of the whole study: Samples from collaborators originated in the United States, Italy and Spain and spanned both the acute and convalescent phases of COVID-19. The material from the prospective study consisted of cDNA or gDNA derived from T cells, B-cell-depleted T cells, or PBMCs. The repertoires were made available in a free public database intended to serve as a resource for research on the immune response to SARS-CoV-2. The sample metadata nearly always contained a de-identified subject ID, COVID-19 status, age in years and sex. Samples came from the ongoing ImmuneRACE study (first 160 participants) plus 1,254 subjects from 6 global collaborators. Where available, HLA class I and class II types were obtained from metadata supplied by the sample provider rather than from assay-based typing. Deeply sampled blood TCRbeta repertoires from subjects exposed to, actively infected with, or recovered from COVID-19 were included in the dataset.

TCRbeta CDR3 regions were amplified from genomic DNA by means of the immunoSEQ Assay, a bias-controlled multiplex PCR. From the authors' description of their analysis: Within the assay, amplification of reference gene primers was used to estimate how many nucleated cells each sample contained. Sequence reads were collapsed and filtered to measure the absolute abundance of every unique TCRbeta CDR3 rearrangement. Productive Simpson clonality was computed per sample as the square root of Simpson's diversity index over productive rearrangements. Drawn from immuneACCESS, this table holds only the in-frame rearrangements with V and J called that TCRdb kept. Clones are partly lost; checked studies trace under half to an unresolved V gene and leave the rest unexplained. That table supplies the V and J calls and clone size; D and trimming were determined from the DNA. This sample holds 490,000 or so clones; about nine tenths were observed only once. The biggest ten clones account for 8% to 9.5% of the sample.

Paper-wide results and their limitations: How much clinical and demographic metadata was included differed by source and by participant, and the metadata was provided uncurated.

Participants in the prospective study were aged roughly 18 to 100 years, lived in some 24 United States geographic areas, and enrolled through a virtual design. To assign participants to cohorts, the prospective study relied on clinical history that participants themselves reported in a screening survey and a study questionnaire. Recovered participants in ImmuneRACE Cohort 3 were defined as having two consecutive negative NP/OP PCR tests, clearance from a healthcare professional, or resolution of symptoms. Each participant in the prospective study had whole blood, serum and a nasopharyngeal or oropharyngeal swab collected by mobile phlebotomists. Over a roughly 2-month period, participants in the prospective study had the option of providing additional blood draws and questionnaires. Blood samples from the prospective study were shipped frozen or at room temperature prior to DNA extraction. The material sequenced was PBMCs or T cells enriched from blood (not recorded which). This clonotype originated in an older woman who had recovered from COVID-19.

Here is the DNA: TGTGCCTGGAGGAGGACAGGGGGAACCTACTATGGCTACACCTTC. It codes for CAWRRTGGTYYGYTF. The chain is assembled from TRBV30 and TRBJ1-2; 10 nucleotides in the junction match TRBD1. The CDR3 holds 15 amino acids from the cysteine to the phenylalanine. Only the CDR3 region is kept as DNA, spanning 45 bases read in frame from base 1. Looking up the germline V gene (reference sequence) yields CDR1 GTSNPN and CDR2 SVGIG. V ends up 3 bases short and J 3 bases short, with an unmatched junction base count of 7.